This T cell receptor beta chain was sequenced during a study of cytotoxic CD8 clonotypes in ibrutinib-treated CLL. Study summary: Partial response occurred in 24 patients and complete response in 2; at median approximately 68 months, around 14 remained remitted and some 12 progressed. Study findings and constraints: Relative to age-matched healthy donors, clonality at baseline was higher, and it tracked circulating CD8+ T-cell counts.

Comment on this clone: The target antigen is unknown.

TCRdb's table, derived via immunoSEQ multiplex PCR, lists solely in-frame clones and lacks some. The sample has 110,000 to 150,000 clones, 80% to 95% seen once. CDR3 length: 16 amino acids. Germline V gene data show CDR1 as MNHEY and CDR2 as SMNVEV (reference sequence). The V end was cut by 2 bases, the J end by 4 bases, with 14 bases between. This TCR derives from a human donor with chronic lymphocytic leukemia. The gene calls are TRBV27 and TRBJ2-2; no reliable D call. The material was PBMCs, obtained after 12 months of ibrutinib treatment. The CDR3 DNA follows: TGTGCCAGCAGTTTAAAAGGGATATCGGGCACCGGGGAGCTGTTTTTT. It specifies CASSLKGISGTGELFF.